The 25 T cell receptor beta chains below all came from one sample that was sequenced in a study of T cells in tumors after PD-1 blockade. Libraries were prepared by immunoSEQ multiplex PCR; TCRdb keeps only in-frame clonotypes and omits some of them. Found here are 30,000 to 35,000 clones, around 72% of them singletons; the top ten hold less than 50%. The sample was PBMCs, taken after anti-PD-1 treatment. These receptors originate from a human donor with basal cell carcinoma.

The V and J genes are TRBV29-1 and TRBJ2-3; D remains ambiguous. Trimming removed 4 bases from V and 3 bases from J, with 11 bases in between. Germline CDR1 SQVTM, CDR2 ANQGSEA. CDR3 size: 13 residues. The CDR3, as DNA: TGCAGCGTTGCGAGACAACCGACAGATACGCAGTATTTT. It is translated as CSVARQPTDTQYF.

The rearrangement links TRBV4-2 to TRBJ1-2; no definite D call. Trimming took off 1 base at V and 8 bases at J, with 17 bases between the two ends. Per the germline V gene, CDR1 is LGHNA and CDR2 is YNFKEQ. This CDR3 spans 15 amino acids. The CDR3 coding sequence is TGTGCCAGCAGCCAAGTTGGCGTTTCCCTGCTGGGCTACACCTTC. It translates to CASSQVGVSLLGYTF.

This rearrangement joins TRBV2 to TRBJ1-6; D gene ambiguous. The CDR3 has 13 amino acids. Trimming pared 6 bases from V and 7 bases from J, leaving 10 bases between. Germline V gene lookup returns CDR1 SNHLY and CDR2 FYNNEI. The CDR3 DNA is TGTGCCAGCAGGAACCTCCTCAATTCACCCCTCCACTTT. Its translation: CASRNLLNSPLHF.

The V call is TRBV9, the J call TRBJ2-3, with TRBD1 identical over 9 bases. This CDR3 is 16 amino acids long. CDR1 SGDLS and CDR2 YYNGEE come from the germline V gene. V shed 3 bases, J shed 4 bases, and the junction held 9 bases outside the gene matches. The CDR3 reads CASSAPGQGGADTQYF. CDR3 sequence (DNA): TGTGCCAGCAGCGCACCGGGACAGGGAGGCGCAGATACGCAGTATTTT.

This clone was seen a few times. The gene calls are TRBV19 and TRBJ1-6, with 9 bases fitting TRBD1. The V gene end was trimmed by 6 bases and the J gene end by 7 bases; junction bases not matched to a gene: 7. CDR3 length: 15 amino acids. Germline values: CDR1 LNHDA, CDR2 SQIVND (reference sequence). The CDR3 loop is CASRTQGAGNSPLHF. The CDR3 nucleotides read TGTGCCAGTAGGACACAGGGGGCTGGGAATTCACCCCTCCACTTT. The full variable domain, in which reference TRBV19 and TRBJ1-6 provide the parts outside the CDR3, is DGGITQSPKYLFRKEGQNVTLSCEQNLNHDAMYWYRQDPGQGLRLIYYSQIVNDFQKGDIAEGYSVSREKKESFPLTVTSAQKNPTAFYLCASRTQGAGNSPLHFGNGTRLTVT.

The V call is TRBV7-6, the J call TRBJ1-5, with 11 bases lining up with TRBD1. Germline V gives CDR1 SGHVS, CDR2 FNYEAQ. The CDR3 is made up of 15 amino acids. The V segment lost 6 bases and the J segment 4 bases; nucleotides outside the gene matches: 5. CDR3 region: CASSVGTGGNQPQHF. The DNA for the CDR3 is TGTGCCAGCAGTGTCGGGACAGGGGGGAATCAGCCCCAGCATTTT.

The chain carries TRBV5-4 and TRBJ2-1; 9 bases align to TRBD2. The CDR3 runs 15 residues. Germline CDR1 reads SGHNT; CDR2 reads YYREEE (reference sequence). V lost 0 bases, J lost 10 bases, and 8 bases stayed unmatched. Here the CDR3 DNA reads TGTGCCAGCAGCTTGGTAGCGGGGGCGGCCGCGGAGCAGTTCTTC. It specifies CASSLVAGAAAEQFF.

This clone was seen more than once but under ten times. At the DNA level, this CDR3 is encoded by other sequences in the same sample as well. The chain combines TRBV28 with TRBJ2-4; 8 nucleotides line up with TRBD1. There are 15 residues in the CDR3. Germline-derived CDR1 and CDR2 are MDHEN and SYDVKM. V gave up 3 bases and J gave up 1 base; unmatched junction bases: 2. The CDR3 nucleotides read TGTGCCAGCAGTTTCCGACAGGGGGCCAAAAACATTCAGTACTTC. This sequence encodes CASSFRQGAKNIQYF. Full variable domain (outside the CDR3, taken from reference TRBV28 and TRBJ2-4): DVKVTQSSRYLVKRTGEKVFLECVQDMDHENMFWYRQDPGLGLRLIYFSYDVKMKEKGDIPEGYSVSREKKERFSLILESASTNQTSMYLCASSFRQGAKNIQYFGAGTRLSVL.

There are a few counts of this clone. The chain has TRBV11-3 and TRBJ2-3; D is perhaps TRBD2 (5 bases). The germline V gene has CDR1 SGHNT and CDR2 YENEEA. The CDR3 is made up of 16 amino acids. Trimming removed 5 bases from V and 1 base from J, with 16 bases in between. CDR3 region: CASSPGSGSRTDTQYF. In DNA, the CDR3 is TGTGCCAGCAGCCCTGGGTCGGGAAGTCGCACAGATACGCAGTATTTT.

This clone was picked up a small number of times. This rearrangement joins TRBV2 to TRBJ1-4, with D unresolved. Trimming shortened V by 4 bases and J by 8 bases, and 11 bases separated the two germline ends. In germline, CDR1 is SNHLY, CDR2 FYNNEI. This CDR3 has 13 residues. The CDR3 DNA reads TGTGCCAGCAGTGGACGGATGGGCGAAAAACTGTTTTTT. Residues: CASSGRMGEKLFF.

This clone is labeled medium-sized (0.01 to 0.1%). The chain employs TRBV4-1 and TRBJ2-3; D gene uncertain. The CDR3 is 14 amino acids. Germline V lookup: CDR1 MGHRA, CDR2 YSYEKL. V lost 4 bases to trimming and J lost 0 bases, with 8 bases between them. CDR3 DNA: TGCGCCAGCAGCCCGACGGCAAGCACAGATACGCAGTATTTT. It translates to CASSPTASTDTQYF.

This clone came up once. Mismatch with germline at one junction end may stem from a read error. This chain uses TRBV10-3 with TRBJ2-2; D not resolved. Germline CDR1 ENHRY, CDR2 SYGVKD. The CDR3 is made up of 13 amino acids. Here the CDR3 DNA reads TGTGCCATCAGTGACCCTAACATCGGGGAGCTGTTTTTT. It is translated as CAISDPNIGELFF.

This clone was detected a few times. The chain has TRBV5-1 and TRBJ1-2, with a tentative D call TRBD1 (6 bases). This CDR3 comprises 13 residues. Per the germline V gene, CDR1 is SGHRS and CDR2 is YFSETQ. The V and J ends lost 4 bases and 8 bases respectively, with 15 bases between them. CDR3 protein: CASSLGQPMGYTF. In nucleotides, the CDR3 is TGCGCCAGCAGCCTCGGACAGCCTATGGGCTACACCTTC.

The gene calls are TRBV5-6 and TRBJ2-7, with TRBD1 matching over 7 bases. The CDR3 contains 15 residues. Per the germline V gene, CDR1 is SGHDT and CDR2 is YYEEEE. The trim removed 3 bases at V and 3 bases at J, leaving 9 bases unmatched. CDR3: CASSSNPTGNYEQYF. For the CDR3, the DNA is TGTGCCAGCAGCTCGAACCCGACAGGGAACTACGAGCAGTACTTC.

The V gene is TRBV29-1, the J gene TRBJ2-5; TRBD2 is a possible D gene (5 bases). The CDR3 extends over 12 amino acids. Germline loops: CDR1 SQVTM, CDR2 ANQGSEA. V lost 4 bases and J lost 2, with 8 bases in between. Here the CDR3 reads CSVARGQETQYF. CDR3 DNA sequence: TGCAGCGTTGCTAGAGGGCAAGAGACCCAGTACTTC. Filled out from reference TRBV29-1 and TRBJ2-5, the complete variable domain reads SAVISQKPSRDICQRGTSLTIQCQVDSQVTMMFWYRQQPGQSLTLIATANQGSEATYESGFVIDKFPISRPNLTFSTLTVSNMSPEDSSIYLCSVARGQETQYFGPGTRLLVL.

The V gene is TRBV29-1, the J gene TRBJ2-1, with 7 bases that match TRBD2. The CDR3 spans 14 residues. Germline lookup yields CDR1 SQVTM and CDR2 ANQGSEA. Trimming removed 2 bases from V and 6 bases from J; junction bases left unmatched: 7. CDR3 bases: TGCAGCGTTGAAACAGCGGGGATTTCCAATGAGCAGTTCTTC. Protein product: CSVETAGISNEQFF.

The chain joins TRBV2 to TRBJ1-3; a possible D gene is TRBD1 (5 bases). The CDR3 loop spans 16 amino acids. Germline V gives CDR1 SNHLY, CDR2 FYNNEI. V was pared by 4 bases and J by 0 bases, with 13 bases between. CDR3 sequence reads: CASSVGHTLSGNTIYF. In DNA, the CDR3 is TGTGCCAGCAGTGTGGGGCACACACTCTCTGGAAACACCATATATTTT.

The gene calls are TRBV6-5 and TRBJ1-1; a possible D gene is TRBD1 (5 bases). Germline CDR1 MNHEY, CDR2 SVGAGI. Trimming took 5 bases from V and 5 from J, leaving 18 bases between them. This CDR3 has 15 amino acids. DNA for the CDR3: TGTGCCAGCAGTAAAAAACCCAGGGTTGGAACTGAAGCTTTCTTT. As protein: CASSKKPRVGTEAFF.

The V and J genes are TRBV10-3 and TRBJ1-1; TRBD1 matches at 10 bases. The length of the CDR3 is 16 residues. Trimming at V came to 6 bases and at J to 2 bases, leaving 9 bases not matched to a gene. CDR1 and CDR2 from the germline V gene are ENHRY and SYGVKD. The CDR3 is CAIRRDRGVLNTEAFF. CDR3 nucleotide sequence: TGTGCCATCAGGAGGGACAGGGGCGTCTTAAACACTGAAGCTTTCTTT.

In this sample, this clone turned up a few times. V gene TRBV2 combines with J gene TRBJ1-5; a weak D match, TRBD1 (5 bases). V was clipped by 1 base and J by 5 bases, with 12 bases between them. CDR3 length: 15 amino acids. Germline CDR1 reads SNHLY; CDR2 reads FYNNEI. CDR3 in DNA: TGTGCCAGCAGTGAAGAGGGGAGCCTTTATCAGCCCCAGCATTTT. Encoded protein: CASSEEGSLYQPQHF.

The chain has TRBV30 and TRBJ2-2, with D possibly called TRBD1 or TRBD2 (5 bases each). CDR3 length: 15 residues. Germline-derived CDR1 and CDR2 are GTSNPN and SVGIG (reference sequence). The V end was cut by 2 bases, the J end by 4 bases, with 14 bases between. The CDR3 sequence is CAWSQGADSTGELFF. The CDR3 DNA reads as TGTGCCTGGAGTCAGGGAGCGGATTCCACCGGGGAGCTGTTTTTT.

The V and J genes are TRBV6-1 and TRBJ2-5; D gene uncertain. Per the germline V gene, CDR1 is MNHNS and CDR2 is SASEGT. The ends were cut back, 0 bases at V and 14 bases at J, with 10 bases in the middle. The CDR3 loop spans 11 amino acids. CDR3 sequence: CASSEAGTSYF. Here the CDR3 DNA reads TGTGCCAGCAGTGAAGCCGGCACCTCCTACTTC.

This chain joins TRBV10-3 and TRBJ2-2; the match to TRBD1 covers 8 bases. Germline loops: CDR1 ENHRY, CDR2 SYGVKD. The CDR3 length is 15 residues. V trimming: 7 bases; J trimming: 5 bases; junction bases outside the gene matches: 9. The CDR3 nucleotides are TGTGCCATCAACCCAGGACAGGGTCAGACCGGGGAGCTGTTTTTT. This translates into CAINPGQGQTGELFF.

V usage is TRBV6-2 or TRBV6-3 and J usage is TRBJ2-3; 10 nucleotides align to TRBD2. This CDR3 has 18 amino acids. Germline-derived CDR1 and CDR2 are MNHEY and SVGEGT. Trimming removed 5 bases from V and 4 bases from J; junction bases left unmatched: 15. In nucleotides, the CDR3 is TGTGCCAGCAGTCAAAACCCCCCCCTAGCGGGGGTCGCAGATACGCAGTATTTT. Residues: CASSQNPPLAGVADTQYF.

V usage is TRBV6-5 and J usage is TRBJ1-4, with D unclear. CDR1 MNHEY and CDR2 SVGAGI come from the germline V gene. The V end was cut by 5 bases, the J end by 0 bases, with 10 bases between. The CDR3 extends over 15 amino acids. DNA for the CDR3: TGTGCCAGCAGTCTACAGCGGGCAACTAATGAAAAACTGTTTTTT. Its protein product is CASSLQRATNEKLFF.